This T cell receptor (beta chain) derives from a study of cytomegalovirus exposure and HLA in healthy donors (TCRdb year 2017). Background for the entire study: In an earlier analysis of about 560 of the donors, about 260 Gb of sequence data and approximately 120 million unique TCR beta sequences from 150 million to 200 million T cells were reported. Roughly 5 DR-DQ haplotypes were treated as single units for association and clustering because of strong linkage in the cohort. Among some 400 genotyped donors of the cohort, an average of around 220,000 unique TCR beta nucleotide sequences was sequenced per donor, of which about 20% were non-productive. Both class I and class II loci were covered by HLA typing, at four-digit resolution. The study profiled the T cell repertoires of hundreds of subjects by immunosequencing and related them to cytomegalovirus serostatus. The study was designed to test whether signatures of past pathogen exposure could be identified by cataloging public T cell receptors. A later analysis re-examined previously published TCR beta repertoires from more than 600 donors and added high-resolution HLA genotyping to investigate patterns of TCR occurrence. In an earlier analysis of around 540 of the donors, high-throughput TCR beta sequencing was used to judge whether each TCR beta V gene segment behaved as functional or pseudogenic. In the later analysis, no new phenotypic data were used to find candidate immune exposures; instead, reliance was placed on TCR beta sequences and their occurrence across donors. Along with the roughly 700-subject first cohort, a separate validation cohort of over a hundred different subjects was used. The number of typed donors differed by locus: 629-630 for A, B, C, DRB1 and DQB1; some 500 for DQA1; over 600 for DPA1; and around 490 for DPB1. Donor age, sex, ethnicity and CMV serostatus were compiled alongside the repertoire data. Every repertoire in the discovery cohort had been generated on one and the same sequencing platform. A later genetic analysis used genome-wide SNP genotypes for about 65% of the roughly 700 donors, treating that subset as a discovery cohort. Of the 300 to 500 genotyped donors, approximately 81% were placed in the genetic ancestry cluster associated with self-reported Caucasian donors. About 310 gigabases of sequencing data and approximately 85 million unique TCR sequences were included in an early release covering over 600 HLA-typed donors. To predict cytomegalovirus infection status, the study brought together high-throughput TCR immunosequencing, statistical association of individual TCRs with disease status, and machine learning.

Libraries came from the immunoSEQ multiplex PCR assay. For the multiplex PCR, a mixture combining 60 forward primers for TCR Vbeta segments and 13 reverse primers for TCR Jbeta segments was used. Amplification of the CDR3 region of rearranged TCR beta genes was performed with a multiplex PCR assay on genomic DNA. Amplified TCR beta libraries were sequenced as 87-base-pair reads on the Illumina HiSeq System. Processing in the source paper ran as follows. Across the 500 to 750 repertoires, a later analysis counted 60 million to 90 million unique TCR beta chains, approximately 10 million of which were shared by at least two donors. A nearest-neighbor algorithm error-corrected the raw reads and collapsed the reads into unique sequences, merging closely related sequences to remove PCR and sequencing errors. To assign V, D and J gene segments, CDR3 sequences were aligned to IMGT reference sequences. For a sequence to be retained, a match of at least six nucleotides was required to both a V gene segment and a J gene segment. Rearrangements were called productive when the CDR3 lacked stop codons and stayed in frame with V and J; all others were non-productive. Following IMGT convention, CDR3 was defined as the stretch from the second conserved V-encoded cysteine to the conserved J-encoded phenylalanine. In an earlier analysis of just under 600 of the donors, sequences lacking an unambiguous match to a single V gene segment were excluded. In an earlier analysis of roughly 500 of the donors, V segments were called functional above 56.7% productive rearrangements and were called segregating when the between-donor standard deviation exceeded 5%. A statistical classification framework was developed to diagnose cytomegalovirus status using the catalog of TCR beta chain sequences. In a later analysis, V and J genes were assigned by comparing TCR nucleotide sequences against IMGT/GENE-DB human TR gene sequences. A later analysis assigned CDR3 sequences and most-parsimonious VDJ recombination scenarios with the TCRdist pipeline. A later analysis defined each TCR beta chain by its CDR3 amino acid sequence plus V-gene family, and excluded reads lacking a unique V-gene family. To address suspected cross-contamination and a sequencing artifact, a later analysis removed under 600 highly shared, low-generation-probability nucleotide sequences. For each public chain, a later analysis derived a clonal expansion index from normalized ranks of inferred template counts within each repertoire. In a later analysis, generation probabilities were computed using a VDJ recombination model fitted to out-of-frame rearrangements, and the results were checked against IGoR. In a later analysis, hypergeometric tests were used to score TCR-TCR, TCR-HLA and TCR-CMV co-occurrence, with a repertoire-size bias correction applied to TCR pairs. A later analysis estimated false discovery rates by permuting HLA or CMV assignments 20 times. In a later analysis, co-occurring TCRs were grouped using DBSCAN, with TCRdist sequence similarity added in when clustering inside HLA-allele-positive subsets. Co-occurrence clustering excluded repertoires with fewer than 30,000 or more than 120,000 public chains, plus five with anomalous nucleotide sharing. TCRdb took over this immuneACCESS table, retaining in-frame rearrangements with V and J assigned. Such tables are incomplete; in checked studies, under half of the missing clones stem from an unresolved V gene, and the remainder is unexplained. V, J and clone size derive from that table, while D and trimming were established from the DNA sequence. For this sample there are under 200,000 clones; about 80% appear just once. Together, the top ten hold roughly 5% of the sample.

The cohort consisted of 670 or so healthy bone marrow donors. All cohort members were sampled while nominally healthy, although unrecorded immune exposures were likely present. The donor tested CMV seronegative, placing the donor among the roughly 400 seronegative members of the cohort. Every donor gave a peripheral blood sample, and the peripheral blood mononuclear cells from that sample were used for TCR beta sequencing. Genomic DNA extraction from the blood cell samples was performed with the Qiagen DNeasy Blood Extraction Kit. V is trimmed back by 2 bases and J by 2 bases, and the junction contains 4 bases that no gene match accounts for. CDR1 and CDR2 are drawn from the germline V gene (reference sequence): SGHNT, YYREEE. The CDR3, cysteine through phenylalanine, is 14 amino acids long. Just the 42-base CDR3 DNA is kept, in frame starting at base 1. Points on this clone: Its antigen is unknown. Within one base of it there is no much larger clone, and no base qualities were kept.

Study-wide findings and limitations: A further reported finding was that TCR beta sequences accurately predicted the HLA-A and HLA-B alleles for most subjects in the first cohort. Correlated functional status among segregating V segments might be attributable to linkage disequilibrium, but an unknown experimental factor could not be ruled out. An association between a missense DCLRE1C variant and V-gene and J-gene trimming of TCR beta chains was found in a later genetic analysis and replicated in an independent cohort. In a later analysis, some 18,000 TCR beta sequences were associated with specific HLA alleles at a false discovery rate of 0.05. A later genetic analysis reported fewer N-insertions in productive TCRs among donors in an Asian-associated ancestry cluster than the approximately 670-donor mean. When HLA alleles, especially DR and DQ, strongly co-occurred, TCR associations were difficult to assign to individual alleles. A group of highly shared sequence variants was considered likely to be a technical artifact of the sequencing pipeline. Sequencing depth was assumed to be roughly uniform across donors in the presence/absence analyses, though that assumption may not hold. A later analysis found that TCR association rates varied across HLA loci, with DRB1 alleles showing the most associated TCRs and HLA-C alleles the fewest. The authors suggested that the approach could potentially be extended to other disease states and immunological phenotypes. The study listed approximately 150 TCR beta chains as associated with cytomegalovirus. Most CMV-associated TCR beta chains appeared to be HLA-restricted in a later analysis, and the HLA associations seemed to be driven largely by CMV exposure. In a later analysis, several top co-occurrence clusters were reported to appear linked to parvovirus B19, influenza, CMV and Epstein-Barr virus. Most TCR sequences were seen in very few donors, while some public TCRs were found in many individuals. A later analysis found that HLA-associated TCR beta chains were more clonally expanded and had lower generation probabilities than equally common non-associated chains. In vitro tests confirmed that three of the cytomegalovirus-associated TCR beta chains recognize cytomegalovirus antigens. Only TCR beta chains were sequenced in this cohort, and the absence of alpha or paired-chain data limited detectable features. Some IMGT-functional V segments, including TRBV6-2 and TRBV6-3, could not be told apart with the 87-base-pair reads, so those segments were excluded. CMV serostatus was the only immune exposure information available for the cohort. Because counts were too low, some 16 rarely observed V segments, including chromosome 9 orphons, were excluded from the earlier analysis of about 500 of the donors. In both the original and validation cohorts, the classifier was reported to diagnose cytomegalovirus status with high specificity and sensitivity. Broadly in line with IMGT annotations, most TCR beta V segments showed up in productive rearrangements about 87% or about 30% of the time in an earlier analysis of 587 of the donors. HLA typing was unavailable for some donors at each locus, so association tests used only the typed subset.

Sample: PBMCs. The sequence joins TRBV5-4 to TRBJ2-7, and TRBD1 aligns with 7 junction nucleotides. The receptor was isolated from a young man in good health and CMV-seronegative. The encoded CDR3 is CASSFTGDPYEQYF. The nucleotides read TGTGCCAGCAGCTTTACAGGGGACCCCTACGAGCAGTACTTC.